This passage covers 27 T cell receptor beta chains from one sample sequenced in a study of T cells in Graves' hyperthyroidism and ophthalmopathy. Regions amplified from RNA transcripts were the TCR beta CDR3 regions. First-round RT-PCR of the TCR CDR3 relied on the HTBI primer set. Using its own MiXCR run on the multiplex PCR reads, TCRdb lists one record per CDR3 protein. The sample includes some 530,000 distinct CDR3 sequences, around a fifth of them seen just once. Sample: blood. The source is a woman aged 70-85 years with Graves' ophthalmopathy.

This rearrangement joins TRBV4-2 to TRBJ2-1; 16 nucleotides agree with TRBD2. The CDR3 consists of 17 residues. J gave up 7 bases and V 0 bases, and 3 bases lay outside the gene matches. Germline CDR1 and CDR2: LGHNA and YNFKEQ. The CDR3 bases are TGTGCCAGCAGCCAAGAAGGGACTAGCGGGAGGGAAAATGAGCAGTTCTTC. Translation gives CASSQEGTSGRENEQFF.

This clonotype was counted a few times. One end of the junction varies from germline; a read error may be responsible. The chain combines TRBV19 with TRBJ1-1; D unresolved. Germline V lookup: CDR1 LNHDA, CDR2 SQIVND (reference sequence). The CDR3 contains 14 residues. For the CDR3, the DNA is TGTGCCAGTAGTATATGGCACCTCGATGCTGAAACTTTCTTT. Translated, it gives CASSIWHLDAETFF.

This clonotype was seen a few times. CDR3 DNA: TGTGCCAGCAGCCGAGGGGGCAGATACAATGAGCAGTTCTTC. Encoded protein: CASSRGGRYNEQFF. The rearrangement uses TRBV3-1 and TRBJ2-1; 7 bases are a match to TRBD1. CDR1 and CDR2 (germline): LGHDT, YNNKEL (reference sequence). The CDR3 covers 14 residues. The V gene end was trimmed by 4 bases and the J gene end by 4 bases; junction bases not matched to a gene: 4.

The J gene is TRBJ1-5, the V gene TRBV4-1; D remains ambiguous. The CDR3 is made up of 15 amino acids. CDR1 and CDR2 (germline): MGHRA, YSYEKL. The ends were cut back, 3 bases at V and 3 bases at J, with 12 bases in the middle. CDR3 region: CASSQAKMYNQPQHF. CDR3 in DNA: TGCGCCAGCAGCCAGGCTAAGATGTACAATCAGCCCCAGCATTTT.

The J gene is TRBJ1-1, the V gene TRBV30; perhaps TRBD1 as D (5 bases). V shed 2 bases and J shed 1 base, with 8 bases lying between them. Germline assignment: CDR1 GTSNPN and CDR2 SVGIG (reference sequence). The CDR3 totals 13 residues. CDR3 protein: CAWSLGGNTEAFF. Written as DNA, the CDR3 is TGTGCCTGGAGTTTGGGGGGGAACACTGAAGCTTTCTTT. The complete variable domain, with remaining parts taken from reference TRBV30 and TRBJ1-1, reads SQTIHQWPATLVQPVGSPLSLECTVEGTSNPNLYWYRQAAGRGLQLLFYSVGIGQISSEVPQNLSASRPQDRQFILSSKKLLLSDSGFYLCAWSLGGNTEAFFGQGTRLTVV.

This clonotype was detected only a few times. This chain connects TRBV20-1 to TRBJ2-7, with a possible D match to TRBD1 (5 bases). There are 15 residues in the CDR3. Trimming shortened V by 3 bases and J by 1 base, and 16 bases separated the two germline ends. Germline V gene data show CDR1 as DFQATT and CDR2 as SNEGSKA (reference sequence). This chain's CDR3 is CSARALGQGSYEQYF. For the CDR3, the DNA is TGCAGTGCTAGGGCTTTAGGACAAGGTTCCTACGAGCAGTACTTC.

The gene calls are TRBV18 and TRBJ2-7; TRBD2 aligns across 7 bases. Germline CDR1 and CDR2: KGHSH and LQKENI. V lost 3 bases, J lost 6 bases, and 5 bases stayed unmatched. The CDR3 is made up of 13 amino acids. CDR3 nucleotides: TGTGCCAGCTCACCCCTGGGGGAGGGCGAGCAGTACTTC. This translates into CASSPLGEGEQYF.

This clonotype was observed at least ten times. The chain carries TRBV7-9 and TRBJ2-7; D remains ambiguous. V was clipped by 3 bases and J by 4 bases, with 13 bases between them. The CDR3 contains 14 residues. Germline V gene data show CDR1 as SEHNR and CDR2 as FQNEAQ (reference sequence). CDR3 coding DNA: TGTGCCAGCAGCTTCGGACGGAGCTCTTACGAGCAGTACTTC. Translated, it gives CASSFGRSSYEQYF.

The rearrangement links TRBV4-3 to TRBJ2-5, with D possibly being TRBD2 (5 bases). Germline CDR1 reads LGHNA; CDR2 reads YSLEER. V was clipped by 0 bases and J by 1 base, with 6 bases between them. The CDR3 runs to 14 residues. The CDR3: CASSQEGSQETQYF. CDR3 coding DNA: TGCGCCAGCAGCCAAGAGGGGAGCCAAGAGACCCAGTACTTC.

This clonotype was detected ten times or more. V gene TRBV10-3 combines with J gene TRBJ2-7; 7 nucleotides agree with TRBD2. The CDR3 consists of 14 residues. Germline loops: CDR1 ENHRY, CDR2 SYGVKD. Trimming removed 10 bases from V and 5 bases from J; junction bases left unmatched: 14. CDR3: CATTGGGRFDEQYF. CDR3 nucleotide sequence: TGTGCCACCACGGGCGGGGGAAGGTTCGACGAGCAGTACTTC.

The J gene is TRBJ1-2, the V gene TRBV28; D is unclear. This CDR3 has 13 amino acids. V lost 8 bases, J lost 3 bases, and 13 bases lay in between. Germline V gene data show CDR1 as MDHEN and CDR2 as SYDVKM. CDR3 sequence reads: CASLKRADYGYTF. CDR3 nucleotides: TGTGCCAGCCTAAAGAGGGCCGACTATGGCTACACCTTC.

This clonotype has a count of ten or more. The rearrangement links TRBV29-1 to TRBJ1-4; no reliable D call. V was shortened by 7 bases and J by 8 bases, with 14 bases between the two germline ends. Germline V gene data show CDR1 as SQVTM and CDR2 as ANQGSEA. The CDR3 sequence is 12 residues long. CDR3 nucleotide sequence: TGCAGCGCCGGGTGGGTGGAAGAAAAACTGTTTTTT. Translation gives CSAGWVEEKLFF.

V and J are TRBV5-4 and TRBJ2-7; 7 bases line up with TRBD1. V shed 5 bases and J 5 bases; nucleotides not matched to a gene: 13. Germline assignment: CDR1 SGHNT and CDR2 YYREEE (reference sequence). The CDR3 is 15 amino acids. CDR3 coding DNA: TGTGCCAGCAGGGACGGGGACAGTACGTGGAACGAGCAGTACTTC. This gives the protein CASRDGDSTWNEQYF.

Only a few counts were recorded for this clonotype. The chain has TRBV10-1 and TRBJ2-3, with a possible D match to TRBD1 (5 bases). Trimming took off 8 bases at V and 6 bases at J, with 12 bases between the two ends. The CDR3 extends over 12 amino acids. In germline, CDR1 is WNHNN, CDR2 SYGVQD (reference sequence). CDR3 sequence reads: CASARGSDTQYF. The CDR3, as DNA: TGCGCCAGCGCAAGGGGATCGGATACGCAGTATTTT.

The V gene is TRBV27, the J gene TRBJ2-7; D gene ambiguous. V was trimmed by 3 bases and J by 3 bases, leaving 9 bases between them. CDR3 length: 13 residues. Germline CDR1 MNHEY, CDR2 SMNVEV (reference sequence). This CDR3 is CASSFSAGYEQYF. The CDR3 bases are TGTGCCAGCAGTTTCTCGGCTGGCTACGAGCAGTACTTC.

The chain recombines TRBV9 with TRBJ2-3; 11 bases are a match to TRBD2. Germline V gives CDR1 SGDLS, CDR2 YYNGEE. Trimming cost V 0 bases and J 5 bases; bases outside gene matches: 8. This CDR3 has 17 amino acids. The CDR3 loop reads CASSVATSGSLEDTQYF. CDR3 DNA sequence: TGTGCCAGCAGCGTAGCCACTAGCGGGAGTTTAGAAGATACGCAGTATTTT.

The table lists this clonotype with a few counts. This chain joins TRBV10-2 and TRBJ2-3; 13 bases map to TRBD2. Germline V gene data show CDR1 as WSHSY and CDR2 as SAAADI. Trimming at V came to 6 bases and at J to 4 bases, leaving 4 bases not matched to a gene. The CDR3 has 15 amino acids. As DNA, the CDR3 is TGCGCCAGCAGAAGGACTAGCGGGAGAGCAGATACGCAGTATTTT. Its translation: CASRRTSGRADTQYF.

The J gene is TRBJ1-1, the V gene TRBV6-2 or TRBV6-3, with 7 bases aligning to TRBD1. Per germline, CDR1 MNHEY and CDR2 SVGEGT. This CDR3 is built from 13 residues. Trimming at V came to 1 base and at J to 7 bases, leaving 3 bases not matched to a gene. In DNA form, the CDR3 reads TGTGCCAGCAGTTACTTGGGACAGAATGAAGCTTTCTTT. Translating it yields CASSYLGQNEAFF.

In this sample, this clonotype turned up many times. The chain is built from TRBV12-3 or TRBV12-4 and TRBJ1-6; 7 bases are shared with TRBD1. Losses at the gene ends were 6 bases for V and 4 bases for J; bases not matched to a gene: 6. This CDR3 has 15 residues. The CDR3 region has the DNA TGTGCCAGCAGCTACCTGGGACAGTATAATTCACCCCTCCACTTT. Translation: CASSYLGQYNSPLHF.

The chain carries TRBV6-1 and TRBJ1-2; 7 positions match TRBD1. CDR1 is MNHNS and CDR2 is SASEGT in the germline V gene. The junction had 10 bases not matched to a gene; V was cut back by 5 bases and J by 7 bases. The CDR3 has 14 amino acids. The CDR3 DNA is TGTGCCAGCAGTACAGGGGCCGCCTTTGGTGGCTACACCTTC. It translates to CASSTGAAFGGYTF.

The V and J genes are TRBV27 and TRBJ2-7, with a weak D call TRBD2 (5 bases). V was pared by 0 bases and J by 8 bases, with 23 bases between. This CDR3 comprises 17 residues. The V gene's germline CDR1 is MNHEY and CDR2 SMNVEV (reference sequence). CDR3 sequence reads: CASSLSIGGGLIGQQYF. Here the CDR3 DNA reads TGTGCCAGCAGTTTATCGATTGGAGGAGGCCTTATTGGGCAGCAGTACTTC.

The chain couples TRBV20-1 to TRBJ2-3, with D perhaps matching TRBD2 (6 bases). The V and J ends lost 6 bases and 6 bases respectively, with 16 bases between them. This CDR3 contains 13 residues. From germline, CDR1 is DFQATT and CDR2 SNEGSKA (reference sequence). The CDR3 sequence: CSAEEGMRDTQYF. CDR3 nucleotide sequence: TGCAGTGCCGAGGAGGGGATGAGGGATACGCAGTATTTT.

The V call is TRBV10-3, the J call TRBJ2-3; 7 bases line up with TRBD1. Losses at the gene ends were 4 bases for V and 0 bases for J; bases not matched to a gene: 4. Germline CDR1 and CDR2: ENHRY and SYGVKD. The length of the CDR3 is 15 residues. Written as DNA, the CDR3 is TGTGCCATCAGTGGGGACAGATCTAGCACAGATACGCAGTATTTT. Its translation is CAISGDRSSTDTQYF.

The CDR3 reads CASSGGLQPQHF. CDR3 DNA: TGTGCCAGTAGTGGAGGGTTGCAGCCCCAGCATTTT. The V gene is TRBV19, the J gene TRBJ1-5, with unresolved D. This CDR3 has 12 residues. Trimming took 5 bases from V and 7 from J, leaving 9 bases between them. Germline values: CDR1 LNHDA, CDR2 SQIVND (reference sequence).

The chain is built from TRBV4-2 and TRBJ1-1, with D tentatively TRBD1 (6 bases). The ends were cut back, 0 bases at V and 2 bases at J, with 13 bases in the middle. Looked up from germline, CDR1 is LGHNA and CDR2 is YNFKEQ. The CDR3 has 16 amino acids. Written as DNA, the CDR3 is TGTGCCAGCAGCCAAGACAGGGGACCCACTAACACTGAAGCTTTCTTT. Its protein is CASSQDRGPTNTEAFF.

V gene TRBV27 combines with J gene TRBJ2-7; 8 bases fit TRBD1. The CDR3 loop spans 13 amino acids. Germline lookup yields CDR1 MNHEY and CDR2 SMNVEV (reference sequence). The CDR3 is CEPRGHPHYEQYF. The CDR3 DNA is TGTGAACCCAGGGGGCATCCTCACTACGAGCAGTACTTC.

This clonotype appeared many times. The chain links TRBV27 to TRBJ1-2; D is perhaps TRBD1 (5 bases). V lost 5 bases, J lost 4 bases, and 11 bases lay in between. This CDR3 is built from 13 residues. From germline, CDR1 is MNHEY and CDR2 SMNVEV (reference sequence). The CDR3, as DNA: TGTGCCAGCAGTGAAAGGGGTGGCTATGGCTACACCTTC. Its protein product is CASSERGGYGYTF.